The entry that follows covers one T cell receptor (beta chain) sequence. The data were taken from a study of PD-1 blockade in classical Hodgkin lymphoma. All the patients suffered relapse after autologous stem cell transplantation, and brentuximab vedotin exposure differed. CDR3 size: 14 residues. Trimming cost V 5 bases and J 1 base, with 11 bases left between them. Germline CDR1 reads MDHEN; CDR2 reads SYDVKM. Profiling relied on immunoSEQ multiplex PCR, and the TCRdb table lists in-frame clones only, not all of them. Of about 26,000 clones listed, around 64% were seen once; the top ten hold 12%. The sequences come from peripheral blood mononuclear cells (PBMCs), collected before the second cycle of nivolumab. The chain employs TRBV28 and TRBJ1-1; possible D gene TRBD1, 5 bases. The origin of this receptor is a human donor with classical Hodgkin lymphoma. The CDR3 loop is CASSRSGGNTEAFF. Written as DNA, the CDR3 is TGTGCCAGCAGTAGAAGTGGGGGGAACACTGAAGCTTTCTTT.